The present entry profiles one T cell receptor (beta chain) with its context. The antigen is not known. The donors, healthy Caucasians from Russia, were aged about 6 to 95. For every donor, a draw yielded around 10 milliliters of peripheral blood. Whenever a sample was processed, at least 6.5 million PBMCs were isolated. This sample was taken from a study of blood T cells in healthy people across ages. Study results and caveats: Naive T cell percentage strongly correlated with TCR beta diversity.

Sample-barcoded 5' priming and a J-beta primer mix drove a second PCR of roughly 6 to 12 cycles. TCRdb passed the 5' RACE reads through MiXCR, listing each CDR3 protein once. This sample carries roughly 680,000 distinct CDR3 sequences, over 45% of them seen once, and the ten largest clones take 30% to 35%. Germline assignment: CDR1 MNHEY and CDR2 SVGAGI. The V gene lost 0 bases and the J gene lost 5 bases, with 13 bases spanning the gap. The CDR3 consists of 15 residues. The source material was blood. This receptor was identified in a woman aged 55 to 70 in good health. The V and J genes are TRBV6-5 and TRBJ2-5; possibly TRBD1 or TRBD2 for D (5 bases each). For the CDR3, the DNA is TGTGCCAGCAGTTACTCGGGACCAGGAGAGGAGACCCAGTACTTC. This encodes CASSYSGPGEETQYF.